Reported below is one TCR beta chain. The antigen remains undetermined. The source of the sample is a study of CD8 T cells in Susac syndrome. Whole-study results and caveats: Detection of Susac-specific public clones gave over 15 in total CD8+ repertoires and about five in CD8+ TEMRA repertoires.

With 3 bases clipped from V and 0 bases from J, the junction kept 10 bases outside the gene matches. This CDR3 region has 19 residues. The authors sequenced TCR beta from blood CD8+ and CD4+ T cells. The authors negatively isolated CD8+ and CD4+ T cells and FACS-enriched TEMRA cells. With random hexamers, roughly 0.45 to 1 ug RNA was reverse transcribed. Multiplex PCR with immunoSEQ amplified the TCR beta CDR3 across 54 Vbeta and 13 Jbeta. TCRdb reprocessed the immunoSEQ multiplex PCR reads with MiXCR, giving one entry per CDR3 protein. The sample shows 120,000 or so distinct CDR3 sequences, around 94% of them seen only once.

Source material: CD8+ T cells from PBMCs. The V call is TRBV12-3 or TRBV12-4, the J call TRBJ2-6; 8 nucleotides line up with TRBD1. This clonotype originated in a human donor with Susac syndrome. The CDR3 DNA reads TGTGCCAGCAGTTTTTGGTACAGGGGGGTTGGCTCTGGGGCCAACGTCCTGACTTTC. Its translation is CASSFWYRGVGSGANVLTF.